These 20 T cell receptor beta chains came from one sample sequenced in a study of metastatic and nonmetastatic thyroid tumors. Prior to thyroid surgery, none of the patients had received any treatment. Through MiXCR, TCRdb re-clonotyped the PCR reads. The sample holds about 6,600 clones, under 45% seen once. The sample consisted of adjacent normal tissue. These receptors all stem from a female donor with papillary thyroid cancer or a benign thyroid nodule (not recorded which). Some clones in this sample may be carry-over from other donors' samples.

The CDR3 nucleotides read TGCAGTGCTAGAGCCCCGGGAAGGAATCAGCCCCAGCATTTT. Amino acids: CSARAPGRNQPQHF. The chain joins TRBV20-1 to TRBJ1-5; the D is unclear. Trimming stripped 1 base from V and 4 bases from J, with 11 bases between. The CDR3 contains 14 residues. Germline V gene data show CDR1 as DFQATT and CDR2 as SNEGSKA (reference sequence).

This rearrangement joins TRBV20-1 to TRBJ2-3, with 12 positions matching TRBD2. Trimming cost V 5 bases and J 2 bases; bases outside gene matches: 2. This CDR3 comprises 14 residues. CDR1 and CDR2 from the germline V gene are DFQATT and SNEGSKA (reference sequence). CDR3 DNA sequence: TGCAGTGCTCTAGCGGGAGGGCCCACAGATACGCAGTATTTT. It yields the protein CSALAGGPTDTQYF.

This clone was seen more than once but under ten times. The junction differs from germline at one of its ends, possibly a read error. This rearrangement joins TRBV12-3 or TRBV12-4 to TRBJ2-1; no reliable D call. The CDR3 contains 16 residues. The DNA for the CDR3 is TGTGCCAGCAGTTACGGTCGGGCGTCCTCCTACAATAAGCAGTTCTTC. Translating it yields CASSYGRASSYNKQFF.

CDR3 nucleotide sequence: TGTGCCAGCAGCCAATTTAGCGGGTGGTACAATGAGCAGTTCTTC. This translates into CASSQFSGWYNEQFF. This rearrangement joins TRBV7-9 to TRBJ2-1, with 7 positions matching TRBD2. Trimming took 5 bases from V and 4 from J; bases not matched to a gene: 8. Germline CDR1 and CDR2: SEHNR and FQNEAQ (reference sequence). The CDR3 consists of 15 residues.

This clone was seen only a few times. This chain joins TRBV28 and TRBJ2-2; 8 bases are shared with TRBD2. V lost 3 bases and J lost 0; bases outside the gene matches: 3. CDR3 length: 16 residues. CDR1 is MDHEN and CDR2 is SYDVKM in the germline V gene. The CDR3 here is CASSLPLAANTGELFF. The CDR3 nucleotides read TGTGCCAGCAGTTTGCCACTAGCGGCGAACACCGGGGAGCTGTTTTTT. Drawing the rest from reference TRBV28 and TRBJ2-2, the complete variable domain is DVKVTQSSRYLVKRTGEKVFLECVQDMDHENMFWYRQDPGLGLRLIYFSYDVKMKEKGDIPEGYSVSREKKERFSLILESASTNQTSMYLCASSLPLAANTGELFFGEGSRLTVL.

This clone has just a few counts. V and J are TRBV27 and TRBJ1-5; TRBD1 might be the D (6 bases). V was cut by 6 bases and J by 9 bases, with 15 bases left in between. Germline lookup yields CDR1 MNHEY and CDR2 SMNVEV (reference sequence). This CDR3 is built from 13 residues. In nucleotides, the CDR3 is TGTGCCAGCAGCTGGGACACGGGCGGGCCCCAGCATTTT. Its translation is CASSWDTGGPQHF.

The chain recombines TRBV4-1 with TRBJ2-7; 9 bases fit TRBD2. Germline-derived CDR1 and CDR2 are MGHRA and YSYEKL. The V and J ends lost 2 bases and 2 bases, in that order; junction bases with no gene match: 1. CDR3 length: 14 amino acids. Here the CDR3 reads CASSQLAGPYEQYF. Here the CDR3 DNA reads TGCGCCAGCAGCCAACTAGCGGGACCCTACGAGCAGTACTTC.

The rearrangement joins TRBV27 to TRBJ1-1; TRBD1 might be the D (6 bases). This CDR3 spans 16 amino acids. V was pared by 4 bases and J by 10 bases, with 25 bases between. CDR1 MNHEY and CDR2 SMNVEV come from the germline V gene (reference sequence). CDR3 nucleotides: TGTGCCAGCAGTTCAGGGCGGGCAGGGGCATCGGGATCAGCTTTCTTT. This gives the protein CASSSGRAGASGSAFF.

This chain uses TRBV20-1 with TRBJ1-2; D call uncertain. The ends were cut back, 3 bases at V and 8 bases at J, with 10 bases in the middle. The germline CDR1 and CDR2 sequences are DFQATT and SNEGSKA (reference sequence). The CDR3 has 11 residues. The CDR3 spells CSASSFLGYTF. In nucleotides, the CDR3 is TGCAGTGCTAGTTCATTCCTCGGCTACACCTTC.

This clone showed up just a few times. The V call is TRBV6-1, the J call TRBJ1-2; D remains unclear. Germline V gene lookup returns CDR1 MNHNS and CDR2 SASEGT. CDR3 length equals 13 residues. Deletions cut 3 bases from V and 4 bases from J, with 9 bases between. Written as DNA, the CDR3 is TGTGCCAGCAGTGATCGCTTAGGCTATGGCTACACCTTC. This gives the protein CASSDRLGYGYTF.

The V and J genes are TRBV19 and TRBJ1-2; TRBD1 matches 8 bases. V lost 6 bases to trimming and J lost 7 bases; unmatched junction nucleotides: 10. Germline V gives CDR1 LNHDA, CDR2 SQIVND (reference sequence). The CDR3 extends over 14 amino acids. The CDR3 nucleotides read TGTGCCAGTAGGCTTCAGGGGGCGCAAAGTGGCTACACCTTC. Protein product: CASRLQGAQSGYTF.

The rearrangement uses TRBV6-5 and TRBJ2-2; unclear D gene. Trimming took off 3 bases at V and 1 base at J, with 12 bases between the two ends. The CDR3 is made up of 16 amino acids. CDR1 MNHEY and CDR2 SVGAGI come from the germline V gene. Here the CDR3 reads CASSYTSYLNTGELFF. In DNA, the CDR3 is TGTGCCAGCAGTTATACCAGCTATCTGAACACCGGGGAGCTGTTTTTT.

This clone was picked up a small number of times. The chain couples TRBV20-1 to TRBJ2-7, with D possibly matching TRBD2 (5 bases). The CDR3 sequence is 14 residues long. V gave up 1 base and J gave up 2 bases, with 12 bases separating them. Germline assignment: CDR1 DFQATT and CDR2 SNEGSKA (reference sequence). CDR3 DNA sequence: TGCAGTGCTAGAGGGCGGGTGGCGACCTACGAGCAGTACTTC. Translated, it gives CSARGRVATYEQYF.

This clone was picked up one time. The chain uses TRBV18 and TRBJ1-2, with D tentatively TRBD1 (5 bases). Trimming shortened V by 2 bases and J by 3 bases, and 10 bases separated the two germline ends. This CDR3 is 14 amino acids long. The germline CDR1 and CDR2 sequences are KGHSH and LQKENI. CDR3 nucleotides: TGTGCCAGCTCACCATCGTCGGGGGACTATGGCTACACCTTC. It encodes CASSPSSGDYGYTF.

J is TRBJ2-3 and V is TRBV20-1; TRBD2 aligns across 7 bases. V gave up 3 bases and J gave up 3 bases; unmatched junction bases: 12. Germline V CDR1 and CDR2: DFQATT, SNEGSKA (reference sequence). CDR3 length: 16 residues. The CDR3 protein is CSASPRAGVVTDTQYF. CDR3 in DNA: TGCAGTGCTAGCCCGCGGGCGGGAGTAGTAACAGATACGCAGTATTTT.

The J gene is TRBJ2-2, the V gene TRBV6-1; D remains ambiguous. Germline loops: CDR1 MNHNS, CDR2 SASEGT. This CDR3 contains 13 residues. The ends were cut back, 6 bases at V and 2 bases at J, with 7 bases in the middle. CDR3 bases: TGTGCCAGCAGCGAGATAAACACCGGGGAGCTGTTTTTT. It codes for CASSEINTGELFF.

This chain connects TRBV11-2 to TRBJ2-7; TRBD1 agrees at 10 bases. CDR3 length: 15 amino acids. In germline, CDR1 is SGHAT, CDR2 FQNNGV. V shed 5 bases, J shed 3 bases, and the junction held 7 bases outside the gene matches. The chain's CDR3 is CASSPPGQGYYEQYF. The CDR3 region has the DNA TGTGCCAGCAGCCCCCCGGGACAGGGGTACTACGAGCAGTACTTC.

The gene calls are TRBV5-1 and TRBJ2-7, with TRBD2 matching 7 bases. Germline values: CDR1 SGHRS, CDR2 YFSETQ. This CDR3 contains 16 residues. V dropped 2 bases and J dropped 3; count of bases not matched to a gene: 11. The CDR3 nucleotides are TGCGCCAGCAGCTTCGAGGTAGCGGCTAGCGGCTACGAGCAGTACGTC. It is translated as CASSFEVAASGYEQYV.

This clone was observed many times. CDR3 nucleotides: TGTGCCACCCGGGTGGGGGGTGAAGCTTTCTTT. Translating gives CATRVGGEAFF. V gene TRBV6-1 combines with J gene TRBJ1-1, with a weak D call TRBD1 (5 bases). CDR1 and CDR2 (germline): MNHNS, SASEGT. This CDR3 spans 11 amino acids. V lost 10 bases and J 7 bases, leaving 13 bases between the germline ends.

A few counts support this clone. The genes are TRBV6-4 and TRBJ2-2; TRBD2 matches 11 bases. V gave up 2 bases and J gave up 1 base; unmatched junction bases: 0. CDR3 length: 16 residues. Germline lookup yields CDR1 MRHNA and CDR2 SNTAGT. The chain's CDR3 is CASSDGTSGNTGELFF. The CDR3 DNA is TGTGCCAGCAGTGACGGGACTAGCGGGAACACCGGGGAGCTGTTTTTT.